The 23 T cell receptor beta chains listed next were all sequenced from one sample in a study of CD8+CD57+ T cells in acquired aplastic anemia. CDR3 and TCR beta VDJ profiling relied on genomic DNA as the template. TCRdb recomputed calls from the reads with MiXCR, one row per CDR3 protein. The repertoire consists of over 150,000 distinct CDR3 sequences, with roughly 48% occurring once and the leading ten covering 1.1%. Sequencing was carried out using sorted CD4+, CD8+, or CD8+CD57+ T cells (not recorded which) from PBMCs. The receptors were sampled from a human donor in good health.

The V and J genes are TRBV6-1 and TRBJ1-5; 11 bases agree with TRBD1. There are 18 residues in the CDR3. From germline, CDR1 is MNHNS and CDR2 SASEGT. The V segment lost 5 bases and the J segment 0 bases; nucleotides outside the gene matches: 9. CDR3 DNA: TGTGCCAGCAGTCCCTGGGACAGGGGGGGGTATAGCAATCAGCCCCAGCATTTT. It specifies CASSPWDRGGYSNQPQHF.

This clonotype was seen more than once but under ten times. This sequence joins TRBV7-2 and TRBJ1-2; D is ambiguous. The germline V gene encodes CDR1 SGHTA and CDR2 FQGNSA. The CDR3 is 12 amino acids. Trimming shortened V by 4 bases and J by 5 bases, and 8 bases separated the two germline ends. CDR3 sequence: CASSYDGYGYTF. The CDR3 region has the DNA TGTGCCAGCAGCTACGACGGATATGGCTACACCTTC.

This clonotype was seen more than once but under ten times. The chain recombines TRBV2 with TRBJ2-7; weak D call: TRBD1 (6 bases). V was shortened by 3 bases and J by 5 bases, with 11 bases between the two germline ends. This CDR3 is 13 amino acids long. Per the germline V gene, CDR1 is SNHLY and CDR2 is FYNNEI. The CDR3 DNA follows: TGTGCCAGCAGTGACAGGGGATTGGACGAGCAGTACTTC. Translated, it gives CASSDRGLDEQYF.

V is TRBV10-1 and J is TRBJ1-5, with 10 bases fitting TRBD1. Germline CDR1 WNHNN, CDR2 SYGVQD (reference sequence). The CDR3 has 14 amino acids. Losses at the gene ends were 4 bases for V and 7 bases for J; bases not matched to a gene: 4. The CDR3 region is CASSVTGGQQPQHF. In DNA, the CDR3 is TGCGCCAGCAGTGTGACAGGGGGCCAGCAGCCCCAGCATTTT.

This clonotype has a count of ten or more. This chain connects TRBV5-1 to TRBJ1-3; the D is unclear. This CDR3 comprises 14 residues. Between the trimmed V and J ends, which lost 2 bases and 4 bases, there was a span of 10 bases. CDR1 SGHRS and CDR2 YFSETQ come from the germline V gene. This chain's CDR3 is CASSFEGSGNTIYF. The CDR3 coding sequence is TGCGCCAGCAGCTTCGAAGGATCGGGAAACACCATATATTTT. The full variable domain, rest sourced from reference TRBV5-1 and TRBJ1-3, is KAGVTQTPRYLIKTRGQQVTLSCSPISGHRSVSWYQQTPGQGLQFLFEYFSETQRNKGNFPGRFSGRQFSNSRSEMNVSTLELGDSALYLCASSFEGSGNTIYFGEGSWLTVV.

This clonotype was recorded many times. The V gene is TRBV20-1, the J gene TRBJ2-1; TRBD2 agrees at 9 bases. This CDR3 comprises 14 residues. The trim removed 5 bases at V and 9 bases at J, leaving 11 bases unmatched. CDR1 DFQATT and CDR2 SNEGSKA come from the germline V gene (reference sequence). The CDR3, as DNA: TGCAGTGCTCTTCCGGGACTAGCTTCTGGTGAGCAGTTCTTC. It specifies CSALPGLASGEQFF.

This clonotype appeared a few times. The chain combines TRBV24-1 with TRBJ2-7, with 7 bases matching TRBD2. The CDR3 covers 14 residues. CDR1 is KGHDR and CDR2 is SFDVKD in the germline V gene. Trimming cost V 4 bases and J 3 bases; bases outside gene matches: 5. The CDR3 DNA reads TGTGCCACCAGTGACACGACTAGCATCTACGAGCAGTACTTC. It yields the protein CATSDTTSIYEQYF.

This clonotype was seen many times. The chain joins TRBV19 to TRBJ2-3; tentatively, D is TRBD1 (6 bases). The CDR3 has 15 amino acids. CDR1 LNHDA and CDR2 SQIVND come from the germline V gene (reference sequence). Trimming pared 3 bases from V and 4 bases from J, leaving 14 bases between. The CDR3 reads CASSIPGGRADTQYF. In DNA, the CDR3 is TGTGCCAGTAGTATCCCTGGGGGCAGGGCAGATACGCAGTATTTT.

The CDR3 DNA follows: TGTGCCAGCAGCTGGAACAGGGACCGGTACTTC. Residues: CASSWNRDRYF. The chain joins TRBV7-8 to TRBJ2-5; weak D call: TRBD1 (6 bases). Germline V lookup: CDR1 SGHVS, CDR2 FQNEAQ. The CDR3 length is 11 residues. V was shortened by 4 bases and J by 13 bases, with 13 bases between the two germline ends.

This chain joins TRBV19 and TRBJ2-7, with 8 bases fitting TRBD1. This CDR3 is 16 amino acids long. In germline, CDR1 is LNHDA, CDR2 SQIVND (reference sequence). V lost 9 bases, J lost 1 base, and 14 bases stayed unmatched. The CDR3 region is CASGKGRTGWSYEQYF. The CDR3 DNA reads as TGTGCCAGCGGGAAGGGTAGGACAGGGTGGTCCTACGAGCAGTACTTC.

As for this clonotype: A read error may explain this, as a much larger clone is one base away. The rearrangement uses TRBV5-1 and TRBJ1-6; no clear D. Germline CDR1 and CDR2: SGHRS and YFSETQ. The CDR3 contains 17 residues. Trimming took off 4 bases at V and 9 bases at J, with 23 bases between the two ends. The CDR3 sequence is CASSMRNTRESSSPLHF. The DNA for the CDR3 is TGCGCCAGCAGCATGCGCAATACCCGGGAATCCAGTTCACCCCTCCACTTT.

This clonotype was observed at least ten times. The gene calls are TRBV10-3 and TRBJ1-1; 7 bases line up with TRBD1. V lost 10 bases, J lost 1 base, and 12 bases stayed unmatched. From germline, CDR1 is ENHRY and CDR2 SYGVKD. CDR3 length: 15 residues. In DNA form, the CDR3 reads TGTGCCACTAGAACCCGGACAGGACAGAACACTGAAGCTTTCTTT. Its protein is CATRTRTGQNTEAFF.

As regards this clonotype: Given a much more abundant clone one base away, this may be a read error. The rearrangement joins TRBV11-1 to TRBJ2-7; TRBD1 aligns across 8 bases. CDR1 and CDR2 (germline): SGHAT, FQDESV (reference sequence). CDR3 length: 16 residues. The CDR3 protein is CASSLGGTGPTYDQYF. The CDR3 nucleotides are TGTGCCAGCAGCTTAGGGGGGACAGGTCCTACCTACGACCAGTACTTC.

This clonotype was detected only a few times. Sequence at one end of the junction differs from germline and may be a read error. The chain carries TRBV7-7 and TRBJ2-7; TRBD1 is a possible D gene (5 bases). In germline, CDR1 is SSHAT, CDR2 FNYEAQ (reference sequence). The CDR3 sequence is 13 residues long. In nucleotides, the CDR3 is TGTGCTAGCAGCTTATATCAAGGGGACGAGCAGTACTTC. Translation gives CASSLYQGDEQYF.

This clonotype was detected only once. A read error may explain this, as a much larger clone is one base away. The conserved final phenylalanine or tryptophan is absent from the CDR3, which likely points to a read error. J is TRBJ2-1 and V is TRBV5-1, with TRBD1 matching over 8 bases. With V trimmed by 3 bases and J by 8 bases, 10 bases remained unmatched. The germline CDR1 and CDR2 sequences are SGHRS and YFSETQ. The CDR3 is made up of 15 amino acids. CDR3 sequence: CASSSGQDLIYEQFL. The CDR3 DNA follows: TGCGCCAGCAGCTCGGGACAGGATCTGATCTATGAGCAGTTCCTC.

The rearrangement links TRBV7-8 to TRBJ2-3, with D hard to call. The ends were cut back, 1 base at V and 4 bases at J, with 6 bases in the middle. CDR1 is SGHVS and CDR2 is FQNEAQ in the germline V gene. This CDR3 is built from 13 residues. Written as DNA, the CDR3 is TGTGCCAGCAGCTTAGAGCCTCCAGATACGCAGTATTTT. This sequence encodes CASSLEPPDTQYF. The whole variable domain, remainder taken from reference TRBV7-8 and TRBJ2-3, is GAGVSQSPRYKVAKRGQDVALRCDPISGHVSLFWYQQALGQGPEFLTYFQNEAQLDKSGLPSDRFFAERPEGSVSTLKIQRTQQEDSAVYLCASSLEPPDTQYFGPGTRLTVL.

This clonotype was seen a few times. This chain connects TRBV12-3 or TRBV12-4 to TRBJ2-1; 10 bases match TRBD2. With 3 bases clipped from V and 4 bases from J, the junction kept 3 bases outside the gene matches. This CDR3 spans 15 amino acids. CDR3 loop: CASSLETSGYNEQFF. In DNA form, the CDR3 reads TGTGCCAGCAGTTTGGAGACTAGCGGGTACAATGAGCAGTTCTTC.

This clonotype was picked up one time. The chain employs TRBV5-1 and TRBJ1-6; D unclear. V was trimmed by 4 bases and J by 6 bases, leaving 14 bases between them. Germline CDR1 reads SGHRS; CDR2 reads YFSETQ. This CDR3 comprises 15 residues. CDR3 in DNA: TGCGCCAGCAGCACCGGCCAGCCCACTAATTCACCCCTCCACTTT. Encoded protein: CASSTGQPTNSPLHF.

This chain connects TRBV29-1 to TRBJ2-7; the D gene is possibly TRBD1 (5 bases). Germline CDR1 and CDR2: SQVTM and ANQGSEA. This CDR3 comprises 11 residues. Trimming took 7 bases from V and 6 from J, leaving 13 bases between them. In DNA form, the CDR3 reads TGCAGCGCACGGCAGGGAACCGAGCAGTACTTC. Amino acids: CSARQGTEQYF.

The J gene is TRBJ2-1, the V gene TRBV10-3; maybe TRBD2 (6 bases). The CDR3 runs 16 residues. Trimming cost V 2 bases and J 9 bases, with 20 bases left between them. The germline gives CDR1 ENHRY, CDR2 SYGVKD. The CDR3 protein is CAISEVFSGQGGEQFF. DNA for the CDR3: TGTGCCATCAGTGAGGTATTTAGCGGACAAGGCGGTGAGCAGTTCTTC.

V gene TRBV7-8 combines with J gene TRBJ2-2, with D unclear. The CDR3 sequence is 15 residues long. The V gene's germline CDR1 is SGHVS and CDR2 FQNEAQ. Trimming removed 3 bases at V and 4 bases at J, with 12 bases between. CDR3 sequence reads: CASSFGLPLTGELFF. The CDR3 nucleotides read TGTGCCAGCAGCTTCGGCCTCCCCCTCACCGGGGAGCTGTTTTTT.

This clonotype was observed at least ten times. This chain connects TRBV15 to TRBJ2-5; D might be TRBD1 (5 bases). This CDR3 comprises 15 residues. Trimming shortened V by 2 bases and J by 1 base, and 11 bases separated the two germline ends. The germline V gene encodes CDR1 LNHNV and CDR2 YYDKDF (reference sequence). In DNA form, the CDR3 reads TGTGCCACCAGCAGAAACCTAGGGGCCCAAGAGACCCAGTACTTC. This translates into CATSRNLGAQETQYF.

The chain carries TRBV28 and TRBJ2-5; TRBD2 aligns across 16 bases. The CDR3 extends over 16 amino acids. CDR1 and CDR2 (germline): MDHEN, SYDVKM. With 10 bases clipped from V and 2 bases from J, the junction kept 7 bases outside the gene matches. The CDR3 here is CAIPGTSGRAQETQYF. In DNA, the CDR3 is TGTGCCATCCCCGGGACTAGCGGGAGGGCGCAAGAGACCCAGTACTTC.